The 3 T cell receptor beta chains below were found in one sample sequenced in a study of cytomegalovirus exposure and HLA in healthy donors. In the PCR, 60 Vbeta and 13 Jbeta primers were used. Sequenced by immunoSEQ multiplex PCR; TCRdb stores in-frame clones only, minus some. In the table there are about 120,000 clones, approximately 17% of which are singletons. Material: PBMCs. These receptors came from a female donor in good health and CMV-seropositive.

This clone was observed a few times. The V and J genes are TRBV30 and TRBJ1-1, with D uncertain. From germline, CDR1 is GTSNPN and CDR2 SVGIG (reference sequence). The CDR3 contains 10 residues. Written as DNA, the CDR3 is TGTGCTTTGGAGACCACTGAAGCTTTCTTT. As protein: CALETTEAFF.

As to this clone: Germline is not matched at one junction end, which may reflect a read error. V gene TRBV15 combines with J gene TRBJ2-2, with 16 bases that match TRBD2. The length of the CDR3 is 18 residues. From germline, CDR1 is LNHNV and CDR2 YYDKDF (reference sequence). DNA for the CDR3: TGTGCCACTGGTCTGGGACTAGCGGGAGGGTTGAACACCGGGGAGCTATTTTTT. It translates to CATGLGLAGGLNTGELFF.

The J gene is TRBJ2-3, the V gene TRBV27; TRBD2 is a possible D gene (5 bases). The CDR3 has 13 amino acids. The germline V and J ends were trimmed by 3 bases and 7 bases, with 11 bases remaining between them. Per germline, CDR1 MNHEY and CDR2 SMNVEV (reference sequence). Here the CDR3 DNA reads TGTGCCAGCAGTTTGGCCGGGATAAATACGCAGTATTTT. Amino acid sequence: CASSLAGINTQYF.